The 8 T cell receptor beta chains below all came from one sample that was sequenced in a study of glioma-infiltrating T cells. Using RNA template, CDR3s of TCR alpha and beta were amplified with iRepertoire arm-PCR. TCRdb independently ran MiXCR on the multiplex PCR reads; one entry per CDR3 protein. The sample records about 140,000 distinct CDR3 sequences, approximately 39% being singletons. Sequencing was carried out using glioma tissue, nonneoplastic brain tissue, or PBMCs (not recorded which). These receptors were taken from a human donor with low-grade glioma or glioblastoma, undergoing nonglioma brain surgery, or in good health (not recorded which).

The CDR3 region has the DNA TGTGCCAGCAGTTACTCGATGTACAGGTCGAACACTGAAGCTTTCTTT. Protein product: CASSYSMYRSNTEAFF. The chain employs TRBV6-6 and TRBJ1-1, with D possibly being TRBD1 (5 bases). Trimming removed 0 bases from V and 1 base from J, with 12 bases in between. The CDR3 length is 16 residues. Per the germline V gene, CDR1 is MNHNY and CDR2 is SVGAGI (reference sequence).

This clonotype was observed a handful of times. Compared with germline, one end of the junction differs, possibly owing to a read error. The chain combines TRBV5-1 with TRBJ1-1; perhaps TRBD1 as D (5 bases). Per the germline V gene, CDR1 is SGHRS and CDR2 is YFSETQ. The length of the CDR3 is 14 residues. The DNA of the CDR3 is TGCGCCCGCAGCGAGGGCAGGGCGAACACTGAAGCTTTCTTT. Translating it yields CARSEGRANTEAFF.

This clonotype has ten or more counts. The CDR3 spells CASSPQGAALEQFF. CDR3 DNA: TGTGCCAGCAGCCCCCAGGGAGCGGCCCTAGAGCAGTTCTTC. This chain joins TRBV6-1 and TRBJ2-1, with D perhaps matching TRBD1 or TRBD2 (5 bases each). The CDR3 consists of 14 residues. The germline gives CDR1 MNHNS, CDR2 SASEGT. V was trimmed by 6 bases and J by 10 bases, leaving 19 bases between them.

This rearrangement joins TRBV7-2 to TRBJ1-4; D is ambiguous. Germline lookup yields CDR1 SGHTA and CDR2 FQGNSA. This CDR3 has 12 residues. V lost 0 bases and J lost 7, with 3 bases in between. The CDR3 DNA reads TGTGCCAGCAGCTTAGCTACTGAAAAACTGTTTTTT. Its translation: CASSLATEKLFF.

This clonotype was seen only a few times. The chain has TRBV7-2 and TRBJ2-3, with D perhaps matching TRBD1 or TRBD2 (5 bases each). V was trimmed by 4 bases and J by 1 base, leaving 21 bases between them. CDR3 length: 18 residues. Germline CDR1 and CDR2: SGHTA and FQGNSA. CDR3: CASSSGSRESVGTDTQYF. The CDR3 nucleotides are TGTGCCAGCAGCTCGGGATCCAGGGAGTCCGTGGGCACAGATACGCAGTATTTT. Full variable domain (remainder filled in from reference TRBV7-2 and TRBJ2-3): GAGVSQSPSNKVTEKGKDVELRCDPISGHTALYWYRQSLGQGLEFLIYFQGNSAPDKSGLPSDRFSAERTGGSVSTLTIQRTQQEDSAVYLCASSSGSRESVGTDTQYFGPGTRLTVL.

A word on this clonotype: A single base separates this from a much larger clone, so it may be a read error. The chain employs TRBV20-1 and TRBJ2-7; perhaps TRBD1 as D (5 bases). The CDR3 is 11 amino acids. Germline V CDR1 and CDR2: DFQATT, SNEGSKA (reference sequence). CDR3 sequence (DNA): TGCAGTGTTGAAGGGGCCTACGAGAAGTACTTC. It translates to CSVEGAYEKYF.

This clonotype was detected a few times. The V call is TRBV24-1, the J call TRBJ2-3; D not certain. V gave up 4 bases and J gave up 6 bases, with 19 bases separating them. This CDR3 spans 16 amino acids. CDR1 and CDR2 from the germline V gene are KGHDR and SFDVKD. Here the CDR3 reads CATSEGDWFGADTQYF. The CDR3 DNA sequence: TGTGCCACCAGTGAAGGAGACTGGTTCGGCGCGGATACGCAGTATTTT.

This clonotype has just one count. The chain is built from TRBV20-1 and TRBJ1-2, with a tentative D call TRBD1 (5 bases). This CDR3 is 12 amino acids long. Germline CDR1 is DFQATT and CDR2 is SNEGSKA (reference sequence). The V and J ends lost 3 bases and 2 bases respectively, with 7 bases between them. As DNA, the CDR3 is TGCAGTGCTAGTTCAGGGAACTATGGCTACACCTTC. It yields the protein CSASSGNYGYTF.